The sequence of this TCR beta chain was determined in a study of shared clonotypes between healthy human individuals. Study information: Per donor, CD8 memory used one plate, CD8 naive used two, CD4 memory used three and CD4 naive used three. Whole-study findings and limits: In having few donors, the study represented limited genetic and exposure-history diversity. Naive subsets tended to show greater estimated richness than memory subsets.

Sequencing used immunoSEQ multiplex PCR; TCRdb keeps in-frame clones, though not all of them. The sample includes 2.3 million or so clones, approximately 93% of them seen just once. The CDR3 contains 14 residues. CDR1 is SGDLS and CDR2 is YYNGEE in the germline V gene. Trimming pared 0 bases from V and 1 base from J, leaving 6 bases between. On this clone itself: Its specificity is not known.

This chain connects TRBV9 to TRBJ2-3, with D uncertain. Sequencing was done on a sample of naive CD4+ T cells from PBMCs. Described subset: CD45RA+ positively selected. The sequence derives from a man aged 18-30 years in good health. Some clones in this sample may be carry-over from other donors' samples. CDR3 in amino acids: CASSVVPRTDTQYF. In DNA, the CDR3 is TGTGCCAGCAGCGTAGTTCCCCGCACAGATACGCAGTATTTT.